The T cell receptor (beta chain) under discussion was sequenced for a study of cytomegalovirus exposure and HLA in healthy donors. Germline CDR1 MNHNS, CDR2 SASEGT. Trimming took off 2 bases at V and 0 bases at J, with 12 bases between the two ends. The CDR3 is 16 residues long. General study findings and limits: CMV serostatus alone was available as immune exposure information. Per a later analysis, HLA-associated TCR beta chains showed more clonal expansion than other, equally common TCR beta chains.

A word on this clone: As yet, its antigen is unknown.

PCR primers comprised 60 Vbeta and 13 Jbeta primers. Sequencing used immunoSEQ multiplex PCR; TCRdb keeps in-frame clones, though not all of them. The sample has some 180,000 clones; the top ten hold roughly 6.7%. This receptor was obtained from a young man in good health and CMV-seronegative. Material: PBMCs. The chain combines TRBV6-1 with TRBJ2-3; TRBD2 might be the D (6 bases). CDR3 nucleotide sequence: TGTGCCAGCAGTGAACTCTGGGGGACTAGCACAGATACGCAGTATTTT. Its translation: CASSELWGTSTDTQYF.